This T cell receptor (beta chain) stems from a study of identical twins. Germline lookup yields CDR1 DFQATT and CDR2 SNEGSKA (reference sequence). V shed 4 bases, J shed 8 bases, and the junction held 7 bases outside the gene matches. The CDR3 has 13 amino acids. On this clonotype: Its antigen remains unknown.

Overall study findings and caveats: Cord blood beta clonotypes that were abundant carried fewer insertions, and memory repertoires showed no such trend. Out-of-frame TCR alpha sharing in monozygotic twins exceeded recombination model predictions.

TCRdb ran MiXCR on the 5' RACE reads and lists one entry per CDR3 protein. The data hold about 520,000 distinct CDR3 sequences, with around 20% observed a single time. These data also formed part of another study, on T cells expressing NK-cell markers. This second report adds: Anti-gamma-delta TCR antibody use in several experiments restricted sorting to alpha-beta TCR T cells. In a few donors, dominant clonotypes made up about 28.3-65% of CD3+CD56-NKG2C+ cells.

V gene TRBV20-1 combines with J gene TRBJ2-4; 8 bases align to TRBD2. This TCR came from a woman aged 18-29 years in good health. Sample: CD4+ T cells sorted from blood. The DNA for the CDR3 is TGCAGTGCTATAACTAGCGGTTCAGACATTCAGTACTTC. Translated, it gives CSAITSGSDIQYF.